The sequence of this T cell receptor (beta chain) was determined in a study of blood T cells in healthy people across ages (dated by TCRdb to between 2014 and 2017). In terms of the full investigation: In model experiments, template switching captured roughly one uniquely barcoded TCR beta cDNA molecule for every two T cells. Donors were grouped into four age groups: young (average 16 years), middle-aged (39), aged (around 56) and long-lived (just over 80). To track age-related changes in TCR beta repertoire diversity, the study relied on deep sequencing normalized with unique cDNA molecular identifiers. Donors of different ages were randomly distributed across sequencing lanes to avoid experimental bias. Two additional independent replicas of 1 million unique cDNA reads from the same blood draw were analyzed for two donors (one aged 18 to 30 and one aged 80 or older).

The method was 5' RACE. For sequencing, an Illumina HiSeq 2500 was employed. A second 7 to 11 cycle PCR used a sample-barcoded 5' primer and a J-beta primer mix. A unique molecular identifier was introduced onto each TCR beta cDNA molecule by a template-switch 5' adaptor carrying 12 random nucleotides. Each sample yielded at least 3 million CDR3-containing paired-end reads. First-strand cDNA was synthesized from all RNA with the Mint cDNA synthesis kit, primed by a TRBC-specific oligonucleotide. All cDNA was treated with uracil-DNA glycosylase and then went through a first 18-cycle PCR with the universal primers M1SS and BC2_uni_R. Per the original workflow: For normalization, 1 million high-quality reads were randomly selected from each sample, with every read carrying a distinct molecular identifier. Reads sharing molecular identifiers were discarded rather than binned into consensus sequences. CDR3 identification, clonotype clustering and error correction used MiTCR with a Q25 quality threshold and the strictest error-elimination algorithm. A nonparametric unseen species model with Euler transformation was used to estimate lower-bound total TCR beta diversity. TCRdb trimmed the raw reads at Q25, called clones with MiXCR and kept productive beta chains. Records with the same CDR3 protein are collapsed into one entry carrying the most frequent genes and DNA. TCRdb, rather than the study authors, made the V and J calls. Counted in this sample were 850,000 to 1,100,000 distinct CDR3 sequences; approximately 38% of them appeared once. The top ten clonotypes cover over 10% of the sample.

The paper's findings and limits, for the study overall: A strong correlation was found between observed TCR beta diversity and the percentage of naive T cells measured by flow cytometry. Estimates of total diversity based on one million sequenced T cells were regarded as lower bounds and as underestimates. Observed TCR beta diversity per million T cells fell roughly linearly with age, and a significant reduction was already apparent by age around 36. Conclusive comparison of naive and antigen-experienced compartments was prevented by the profiling of bulk unsorted PBMCs. Donor CMV infection status was unknown, potentially confounding age-related changes in expanded clonotypes. Compared with the aged group, the long-lived group had more naive CD4+ T cells, fewer expanded clones and increased TCR diversity, suggesting age selection.

Systemically healthy Caucasian individuals from Russia, about 38 in total and aged roughly 6 to 100 years, were included as donors. Each donor gave about 10 milliliters of peripheral blood, drawn into EDTA-treated Vacutainer tubes. Ficoll-Paque density-gradient centrifugation was used to isolate PBMCs, with at least 7 million per sample. Total RNA was extracted from PBMCs with Trizol reagent, with at least 6 micrograms obtained per sample. For every donor, flow cytometry on a PBMC aliquot measured the percentage of naive CD45RAhigh/CD27high T cells. This clonotype was seen many times. The antigen it binds to is not known. Within one base of it there is no much larger clone, and no base qualities were kept. The source is a man younger than 30 in good health. Sequencing input: blood.

CDR3 reads: CASSDRSLGYTF. At the DNA level, the sequence is TGTGCCAGCAGTGACAGATCCCTAGGCTACACCTTC. In this chain, TRBV6-5 is recombined with TRBJ1-2; TRBD1 is a possible D gene, resting on 5 matching bases. The CDR3 goes from the cysteine to the phenylalanine over 12 residues. This entry keeps only the CDR3 DNA: 36 bases, framed from base 1. The germline V gene yields MNHEY for CDR1 and SVGAGI for CDR2. The germline ends are 12 bases apart after V is trimmed by 5 bases and J by 8 bases.